This entry lists 7 T cell receptor beta chains sequenced from one sample in a study of T cells in narcolepsy (dated by TCRdb to the late 2010s). Library creation used the immunoSEQ multiplex PCR assay. TCRdb re-hosts the immuneACCESS table, in-frame sequences only. Its copies lack some clones; in the studies checked, an unresolved V gene accounts for under half of them, and the cause for the rest is not known. Across this sample there are about 30,000 clones, with roughly 83% seen only once. 1.1% of the sample is taken by the ten largest. The sample comprised CD45RA- memory CD4+ T cells from PBMCs. Reading the label with the study, this specimen's cell subset or site is: memory T cells sorted ex vivo from peripheral blood. The source is a human donor with narcolepsy.

This clone has a single count. This chain uses TRBV6-1 with TRBJ1-2; D not resolved. Germline assignment: CDR1 MNHNS and CDR2 SASEGT. V lost 10 bases and J 8 bases, leaving 20 bases between the germline ends. The length of the CDR3 is 13 residues. CDR3 bases: TGTGCCACAAAACTTGGGGTATCGGGCGGCTACACCTTC. Translated, it gives CATKLGVSGGYTF.

V usage is TRBV6-1 and J usage is TRBJ1-2, with 8 bases that match TRBD1. The CDR3 loop spans 14 amino acids. J gave up 2 bases and V 4 bases, and 3 bases lay outside the gene matches. The germline V gene has CDR1 MNHNS and CDR2 SASEGT. The CDR3: CASSGQGLNYGYTF. CDR3 nucleotide sequence: TGTGCCAGCAGTGGACAGGGGTTGAACTATGGCTACACCTTC.

CDR3 sequence reads: CASSQEFGQPQHF. The CDR3 nucleotides read TGTGCCAGCAGCCAAGAATTTGGACAGCCCCAGCATTTT. The chain recombines TRBV14 with TRBJ1-5, with D hard to call. V gave up 0 bases and J gave up 7 bases, with 7 bases separating them. CDR1 is SGHDN, CDR2 FVKESK, per germline. CDR3 size: 13 residues.

This clone occurred a few times. This chain connects TRBV2 to TRBJ1-1; D is undetermined. This CDR3 has 14 residues. The germline V and J ends were trimmed by 2 bases and 1 base, with 8 bases remaining between them. Germline values: CDR1 SNHLY, CDR2 FYNNEI. The CDR3 DNA reads TGTGCCAGCAGTGAACAAACTACGAACACTGAAGCTTTCTTT. Amino acid sequence: CASSEQTTNTEAFF.

This chain uses TRBV5-4 with TRBJ2-7; no clear D. This CDR3 region has 12 residues. Germline V gene lookup returns CDR1 SGHNT and CDR2 YYREEE (reference sequence). Deletions cut 4 bases from V and 2 bases from J, with 7 bases between. The CDR3 protein is CASSARPYEQYF. CDR3 bases: TGTGCCAGCAGCGCGAGACCCTACGAGCAGTACTTC.

The sample holds a few counts of this clone. The CDR3 sequence is CASSVGTLQETQYF. The CDR3 DNA follows: TGTGCCAGCAGCGTGGGGACACTCCAAGAGACCCAGTACTTC. The rearrangement joins TRBV9 to TRBJ2-5, with a possible D match to TRBD1 (6 bases). The germline gives CDR1 SGDLS, CDR2 YYNGEE. The CDR3 is 14 residues long. Trimming took off 2 bases at V and 1 base at J, with 9 bases between the two ends.

The chain links TRBV2 to TRBJ2-5; 8 nucleotides match TRBD1. This CDR3 has 15 residues. The ends lost 6 bases at V and 2 bases at J; junction bases unmatched: 8. The germline V gene has CDR1 SNHLY and CDR2 FYNNEI. This CDR3 is CASRKKWDRQETQYF. CDR3 in DNA: TGTGCCAGCAGGAAAAAGTGGGACAGGCAAGAGACCCAGTACTTC.